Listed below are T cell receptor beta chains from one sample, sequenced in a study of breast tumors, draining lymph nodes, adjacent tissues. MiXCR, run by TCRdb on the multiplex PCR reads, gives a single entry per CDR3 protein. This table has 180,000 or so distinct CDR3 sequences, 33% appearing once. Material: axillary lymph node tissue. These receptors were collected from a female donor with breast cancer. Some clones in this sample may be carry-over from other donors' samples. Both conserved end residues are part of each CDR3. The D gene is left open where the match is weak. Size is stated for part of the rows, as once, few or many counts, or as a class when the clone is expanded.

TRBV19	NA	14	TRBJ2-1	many	CASSPGHVLNEQFF	TGTGCCAGTAGTCCGGGACACGTCCTCAATGAGCAGTTCTTC
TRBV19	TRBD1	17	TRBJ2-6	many	CASSIDRGLSGANVLTF	TGTGCCAGTAGTATAGACAGGGGGCTGAGTGGGGCCAACGTCCTGACTTTC
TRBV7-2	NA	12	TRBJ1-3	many	CASSSQGNTIYF	TGTGCCAGCAGCTCCCAGGGAAACACCATATATTTT
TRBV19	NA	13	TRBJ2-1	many	CASSRSSYNEQFF	TGTGCCAGTAGTCGTAGCTCCTACAATGAGCAGTTCTTC
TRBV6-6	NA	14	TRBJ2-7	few	CASSYWDTHYEQYF	TGTGCCAGCAGTTACTGGGACACCCACTACGAGCAGTACTTC
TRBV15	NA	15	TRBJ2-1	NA	CATSSGSASMHEQFF	TGTGCCACCAGCAGTGGATCAGCTAGTATGCATGAGCAGTTCTTC
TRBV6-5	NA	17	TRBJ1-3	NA	CASSHSPGISSGNTIYF	TGTGCCAGCAGTCACTCTCCAGGGATAAGCTCTGGAAACACCATATATTTT
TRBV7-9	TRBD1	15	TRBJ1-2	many	CASSGDRGRGYGYTF	TGTGCCAGCAGCGGCGACAGGGGGCGCGGCTATGGCTACACCTTC
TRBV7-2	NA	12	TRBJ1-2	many	CASSPRTTGYTF	TGTGCCAGCAGCCCCAGAACGACAGGCTACACCTTC
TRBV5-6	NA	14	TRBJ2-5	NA	CASSLAAAPETQYF	TGTGCCAGCAGCTTGGCGGCAGCGCCGGAGACCCAGTACTTC
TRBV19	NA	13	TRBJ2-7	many	CASSILPGGEQYF	TGTGCCAGTAGTATCCTCCCCGGGGGCGAGCAGTACTTC
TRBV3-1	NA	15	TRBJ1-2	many	CASSQVKGGGGGYTF	TGTGCCAGCAGCCAAGTTAAAGGAGGGGGAGGGGGCTACACCTTC
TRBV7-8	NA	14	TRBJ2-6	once	CASSLALGANVLTF	TGTGCCAGCAGCCTAGCTCTAGGGGCCAACGTCCTGACTTTC
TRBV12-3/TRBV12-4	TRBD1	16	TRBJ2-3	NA	CASRWGQTFSTDTQYF	TGTGCCAGCAGATGGGGACAGACCTTTAGCACAGATACGCAGTATTTT
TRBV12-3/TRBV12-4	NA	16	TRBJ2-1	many	CASSPRQGPYDNEQFF	TGTGCCAGCAGTCCTCGTCAGGGGCCGTATGACAATGAGCAGTTCTTC
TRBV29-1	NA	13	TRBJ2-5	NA	CSSLRVGKETQYF	TGCAGCAGTTTACGAGTCGGAAAAGAGACCCAGTACTTC